This TCR beta chain appears in the sequencing data of a study of T cells in Graves' hyperthyroidism and ophthalmopathy. This clonotype has ten or more counts. The CDR3 spans 16 residues. Looked up from germline, CDR1 is KGHSH and CDR2 is LQKENI. V was clipped by 5 bases and J by 1 base, with 14 bases between them. Amplification of TCR beta CDR3 regions used RNA as the template. Using the HTBI primer set, a first-round RT-PCR was run on the TCR CDR3. TCRdb passed the multiplex PCR reads through MiXCR, listing each CDR3 protein once. The sample carries 400,000 to 500,000 distinct CDR3 sequences, 13% to 15% recorded once. Graves' hyperthyroidism was deemed stable absent ophthalmopathy progression within 18 months. The hyperthyroidism was newly diagnosed and had lasted under 2 months; the patients were aged 18 to 65. Isolation of PBMCs was performed on 8.5 to 10 ml fresh peripheral blood.

The gene calls are TRBV18 and TRBJ2-2, with D maybe TRBD2 (5 bases). The sequence came from a woman aged 18-29 years with Graves' hyperthyroidism. Specimen: blood. DNA of the CDR3: TGTGCCAGCTCAGTACTTGGACTCCAGAACACCGGGGAGCTGTTTTTT. Its translation: CASSVLGLQNTGELFF.